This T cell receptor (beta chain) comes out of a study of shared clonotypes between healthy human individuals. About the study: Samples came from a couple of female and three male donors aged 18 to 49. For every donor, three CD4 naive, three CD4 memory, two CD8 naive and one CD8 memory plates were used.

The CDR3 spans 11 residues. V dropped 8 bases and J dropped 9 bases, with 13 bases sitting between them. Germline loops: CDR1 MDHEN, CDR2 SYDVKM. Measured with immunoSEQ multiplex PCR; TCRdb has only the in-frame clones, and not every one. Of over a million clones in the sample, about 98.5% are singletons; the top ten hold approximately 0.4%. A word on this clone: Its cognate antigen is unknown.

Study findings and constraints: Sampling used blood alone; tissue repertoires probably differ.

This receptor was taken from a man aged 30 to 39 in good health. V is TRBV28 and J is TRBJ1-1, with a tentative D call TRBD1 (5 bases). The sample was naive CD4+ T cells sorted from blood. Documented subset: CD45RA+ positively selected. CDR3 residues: CASYLQGQAFF. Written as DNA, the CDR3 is TGTGCCAGCTATCTTCAGGGACAAGCTTTCTTT.